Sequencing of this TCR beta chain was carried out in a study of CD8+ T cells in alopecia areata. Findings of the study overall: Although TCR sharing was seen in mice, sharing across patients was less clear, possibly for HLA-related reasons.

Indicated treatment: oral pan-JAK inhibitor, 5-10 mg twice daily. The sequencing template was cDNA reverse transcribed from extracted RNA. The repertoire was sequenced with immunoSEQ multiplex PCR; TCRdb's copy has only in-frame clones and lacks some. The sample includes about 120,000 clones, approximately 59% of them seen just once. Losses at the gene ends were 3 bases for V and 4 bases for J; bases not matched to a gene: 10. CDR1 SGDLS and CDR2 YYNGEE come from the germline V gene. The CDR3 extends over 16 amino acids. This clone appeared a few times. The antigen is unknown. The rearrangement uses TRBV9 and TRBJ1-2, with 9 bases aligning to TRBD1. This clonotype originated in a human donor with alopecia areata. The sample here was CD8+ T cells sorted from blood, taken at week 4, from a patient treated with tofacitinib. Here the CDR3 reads CASSALSTGGTYGYTF. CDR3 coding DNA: TGTGCCAGCAGCGCCCTCTCGACAGGGGGTACCTATGGCTACACCTTC.